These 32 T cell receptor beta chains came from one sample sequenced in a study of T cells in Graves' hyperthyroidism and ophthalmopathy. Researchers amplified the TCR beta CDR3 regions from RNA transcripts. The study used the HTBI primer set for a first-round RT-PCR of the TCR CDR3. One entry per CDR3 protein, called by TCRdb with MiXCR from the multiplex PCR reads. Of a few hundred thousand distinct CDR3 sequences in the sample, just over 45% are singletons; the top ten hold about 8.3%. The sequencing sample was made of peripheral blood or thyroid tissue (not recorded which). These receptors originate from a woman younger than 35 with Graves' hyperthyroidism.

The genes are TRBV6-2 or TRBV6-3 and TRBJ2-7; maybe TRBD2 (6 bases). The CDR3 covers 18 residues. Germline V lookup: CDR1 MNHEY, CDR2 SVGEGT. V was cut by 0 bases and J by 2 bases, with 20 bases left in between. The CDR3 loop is CASSYSSSDLSGPYEQYF. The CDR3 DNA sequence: TGTGCCAGCAGTTACTCTTCTTCCGACCTGAGCGGGCCCTACGAGCAGTACTTC.

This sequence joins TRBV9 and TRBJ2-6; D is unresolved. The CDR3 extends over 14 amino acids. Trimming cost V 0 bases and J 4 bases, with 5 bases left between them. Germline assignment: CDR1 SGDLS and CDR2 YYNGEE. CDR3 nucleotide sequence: TGTGCCAGCAGCGTAGCTCCAGGGGCCAACGTCCTGACTTTC. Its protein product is CASSVAPGANVLTF. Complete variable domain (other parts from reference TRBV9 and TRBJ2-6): DSGVTQTPKHLITATGQRVTLRCSPRSGDLSVYWYQQSLDQGLQFLIQYYNGEERAKGNILERFSAQQFPDLHSELNLSSLELGDSALYFCASSVAPGANVLTFGAGSRLTVL.

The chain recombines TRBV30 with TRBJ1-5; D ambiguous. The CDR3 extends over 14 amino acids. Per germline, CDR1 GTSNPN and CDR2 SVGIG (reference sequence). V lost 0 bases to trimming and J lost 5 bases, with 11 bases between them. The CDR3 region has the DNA TGTGCCTGGAGTGTTGGCAGGTACGATCAGCCCCAGCATTTT. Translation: CAWSVGRYDQPQHF.

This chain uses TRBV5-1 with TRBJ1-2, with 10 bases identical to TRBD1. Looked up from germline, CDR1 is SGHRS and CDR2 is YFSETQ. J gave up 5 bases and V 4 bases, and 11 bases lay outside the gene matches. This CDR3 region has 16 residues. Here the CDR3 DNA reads TGCGCCAGCAGCGAGGGACAGGGGCTAACCCCATATGGCTACACCTTC. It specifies CASSEGQGLTPYGYTF.

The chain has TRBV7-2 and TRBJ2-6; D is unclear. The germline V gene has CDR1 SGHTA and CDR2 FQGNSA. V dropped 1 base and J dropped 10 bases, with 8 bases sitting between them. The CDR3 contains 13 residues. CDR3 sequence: CASSLDTANVLTF. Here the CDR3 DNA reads TGTGCCAGCAGCTTAGATACGGCTAACGTCCTGACTTTC.

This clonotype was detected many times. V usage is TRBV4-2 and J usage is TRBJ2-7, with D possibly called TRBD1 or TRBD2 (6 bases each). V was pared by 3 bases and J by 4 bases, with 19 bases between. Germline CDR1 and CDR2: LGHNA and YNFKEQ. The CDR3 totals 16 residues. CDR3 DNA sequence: TGTGCCAGCAGCCAGGACACTAGCCTCCAGGGGTACGAGCAGTACTTC. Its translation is CASSQDTSLQGYEQYF.

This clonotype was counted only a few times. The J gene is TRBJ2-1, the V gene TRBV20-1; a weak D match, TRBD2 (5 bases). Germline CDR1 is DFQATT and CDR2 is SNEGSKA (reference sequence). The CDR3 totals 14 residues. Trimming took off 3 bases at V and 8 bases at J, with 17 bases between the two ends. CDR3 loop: CSASREGYSDEQFF. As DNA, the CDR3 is TGCAGTGCTAGTCGAGAGGGCTACAGTGATGAGCAGTTCTTC.

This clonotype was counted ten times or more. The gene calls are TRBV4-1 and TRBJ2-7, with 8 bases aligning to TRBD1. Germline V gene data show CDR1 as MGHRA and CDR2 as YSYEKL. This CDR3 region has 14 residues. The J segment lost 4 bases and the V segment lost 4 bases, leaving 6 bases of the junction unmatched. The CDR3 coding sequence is TGCGCCAGCAGCCGGGGACAGGACTATTACGAGCAGTACTTC. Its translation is CASSRGQDYYEQYF.

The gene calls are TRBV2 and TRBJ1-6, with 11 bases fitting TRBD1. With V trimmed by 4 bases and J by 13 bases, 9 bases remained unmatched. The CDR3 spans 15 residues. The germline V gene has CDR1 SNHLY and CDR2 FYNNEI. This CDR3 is CASSVGGQGGSPLHF. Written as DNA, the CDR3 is TGTGCCAGCAGTGTAGGGGGACAGGGGGGATCCCCCCTCCACTTT.

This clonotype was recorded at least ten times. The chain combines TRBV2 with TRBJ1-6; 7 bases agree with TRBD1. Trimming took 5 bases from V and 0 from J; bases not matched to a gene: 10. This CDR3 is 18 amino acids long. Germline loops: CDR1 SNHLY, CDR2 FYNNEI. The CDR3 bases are TGTGCCAGCAGTCCGTGGAGAGGGGACAGCTCCTATAATTCACCCCTCCACTTT. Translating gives CASSPWRGDSSYNSPLHF.

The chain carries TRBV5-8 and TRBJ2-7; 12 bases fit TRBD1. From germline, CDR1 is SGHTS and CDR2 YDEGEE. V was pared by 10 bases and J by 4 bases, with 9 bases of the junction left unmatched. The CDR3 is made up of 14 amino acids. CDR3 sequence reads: CACNPGQGAYEQYF. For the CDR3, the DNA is TGTGCCTGCAATCCGGGACAGGGGGCTTACGAGCAGTACTTC.

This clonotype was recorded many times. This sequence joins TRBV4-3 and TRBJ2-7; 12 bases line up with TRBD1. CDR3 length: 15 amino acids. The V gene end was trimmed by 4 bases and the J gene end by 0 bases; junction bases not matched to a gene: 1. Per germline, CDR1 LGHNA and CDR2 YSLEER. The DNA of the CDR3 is TGCGCCAGCAGCCCGGGACAGGGGGCCTCCTACGAGCAGTACTTC. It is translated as CASSPGQGASYEQYF.

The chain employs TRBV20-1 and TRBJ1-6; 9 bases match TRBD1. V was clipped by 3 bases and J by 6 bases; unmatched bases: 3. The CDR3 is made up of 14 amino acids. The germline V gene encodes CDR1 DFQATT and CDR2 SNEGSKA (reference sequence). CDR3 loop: CSARRQGGNSPLHF. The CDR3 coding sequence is TGCAGTGCTAGGAGACAGGGGGGTAATTCACCCCTCCACTTT.

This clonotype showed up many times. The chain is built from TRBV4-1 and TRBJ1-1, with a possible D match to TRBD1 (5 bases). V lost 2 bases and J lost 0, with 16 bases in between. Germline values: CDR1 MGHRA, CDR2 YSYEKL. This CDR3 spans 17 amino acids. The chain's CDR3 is CASSQMTLGPLNTEAFF. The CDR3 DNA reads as TGCGCCAGCAGCCAAATGACTCTGGGACCTTTGAACACTGAAGCTTTCTTT.

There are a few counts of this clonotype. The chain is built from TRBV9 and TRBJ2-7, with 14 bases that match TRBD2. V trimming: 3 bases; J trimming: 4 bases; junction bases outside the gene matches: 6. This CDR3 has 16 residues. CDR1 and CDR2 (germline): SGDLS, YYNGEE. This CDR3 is CASSAGLAGDVYEQYF. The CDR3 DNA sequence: TGTGCCAGCAGCGCGGGACTAGCGGGGGATGTTTACGAGCAGTACTTC.

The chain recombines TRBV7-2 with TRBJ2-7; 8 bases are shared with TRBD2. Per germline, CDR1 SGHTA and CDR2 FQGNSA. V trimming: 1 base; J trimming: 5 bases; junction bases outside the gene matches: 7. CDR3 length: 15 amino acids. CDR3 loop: CASSLVSGSFDEQYF. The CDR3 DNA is TGTGCCAGCAGCTTAGTAAGCGGGAGTTTCGACGAGCAGTACTTC.

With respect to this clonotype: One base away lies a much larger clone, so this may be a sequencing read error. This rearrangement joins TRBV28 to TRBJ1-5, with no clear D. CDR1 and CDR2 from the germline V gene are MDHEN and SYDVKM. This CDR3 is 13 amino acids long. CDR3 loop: CAGSAFGNQPQHF. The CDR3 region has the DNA TGTGCCGGCAGCGCTTTTGGCAATCAGCCCCAGCATTTT.

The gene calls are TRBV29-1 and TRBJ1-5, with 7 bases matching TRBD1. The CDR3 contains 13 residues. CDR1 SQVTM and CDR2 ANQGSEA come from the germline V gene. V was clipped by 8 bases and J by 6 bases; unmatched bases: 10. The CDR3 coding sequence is TGCAGCCCAAGCTTTACAGGGGCTCAGCCCCAGCATTTT. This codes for CSPSFTGAQPQHF.

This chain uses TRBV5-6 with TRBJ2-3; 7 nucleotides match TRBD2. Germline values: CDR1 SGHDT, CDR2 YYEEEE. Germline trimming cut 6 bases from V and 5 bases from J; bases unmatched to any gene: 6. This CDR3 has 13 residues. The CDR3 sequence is CASNSSGRDTQYF. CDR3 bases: TGTGCCAGCAACTCTAGCGGAAGAGATACGCAGTATTTT.

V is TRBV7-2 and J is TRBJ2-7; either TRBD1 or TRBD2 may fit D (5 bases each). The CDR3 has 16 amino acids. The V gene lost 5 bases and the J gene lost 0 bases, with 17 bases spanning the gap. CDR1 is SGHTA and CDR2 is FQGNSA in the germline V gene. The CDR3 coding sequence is TGTGCCAGCAGCCCTGACACCGGGGCGAGCTCCTACGAGCAGTACTTC. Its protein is CASSPDTGASSYEQYF.

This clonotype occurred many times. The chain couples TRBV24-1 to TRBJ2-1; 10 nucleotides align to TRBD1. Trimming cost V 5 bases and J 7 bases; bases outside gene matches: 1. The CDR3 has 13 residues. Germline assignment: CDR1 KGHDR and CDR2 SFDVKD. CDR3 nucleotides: TGTGCCACCAGTGTGGGACAGGGGAATGAGCAGTTCTTC. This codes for CATSVGQGNEQFF.

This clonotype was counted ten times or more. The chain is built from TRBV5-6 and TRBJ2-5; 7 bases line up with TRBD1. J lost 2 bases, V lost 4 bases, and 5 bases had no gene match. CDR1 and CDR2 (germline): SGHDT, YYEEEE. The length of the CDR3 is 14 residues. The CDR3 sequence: CASSGPGQQETQYF. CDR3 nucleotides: TGTGCCAGCAGCGGCCCGGGACAGCAAGAGACCCAGTACTTC.

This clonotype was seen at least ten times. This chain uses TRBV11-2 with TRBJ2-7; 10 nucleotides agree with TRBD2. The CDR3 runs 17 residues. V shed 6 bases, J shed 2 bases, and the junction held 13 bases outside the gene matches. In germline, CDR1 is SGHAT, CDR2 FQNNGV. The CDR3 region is CASRAALGLANTYEQYF. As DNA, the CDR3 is TGTGCCAGCAGAGCCGCCTTGGGACTAGCGAACACCTACGAGCAGTACTTC.

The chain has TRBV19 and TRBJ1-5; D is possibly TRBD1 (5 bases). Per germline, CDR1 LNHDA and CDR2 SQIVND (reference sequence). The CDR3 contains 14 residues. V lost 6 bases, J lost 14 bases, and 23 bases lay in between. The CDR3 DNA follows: TGTGCCAGTAGGGCCGGGACTAGCGGGAGGAATGAGCATTTT. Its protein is CASRAGTSGRNEHF.

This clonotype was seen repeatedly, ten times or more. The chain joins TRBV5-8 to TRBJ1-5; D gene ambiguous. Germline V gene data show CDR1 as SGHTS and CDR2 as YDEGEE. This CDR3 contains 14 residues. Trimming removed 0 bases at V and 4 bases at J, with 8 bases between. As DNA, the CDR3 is TGTGCCAGCAGCTTGGGGGGTTTTAATCAGCCCCAGCATTTT. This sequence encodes CASSLGGFNQPQHF.

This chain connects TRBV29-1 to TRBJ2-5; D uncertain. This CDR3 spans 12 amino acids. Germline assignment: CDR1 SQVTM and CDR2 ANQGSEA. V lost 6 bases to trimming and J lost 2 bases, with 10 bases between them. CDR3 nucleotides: TGCAGCGTAGGGAATCAGCAAGAGACCCAGTACTTC. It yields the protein CSVGNQQETQYF.

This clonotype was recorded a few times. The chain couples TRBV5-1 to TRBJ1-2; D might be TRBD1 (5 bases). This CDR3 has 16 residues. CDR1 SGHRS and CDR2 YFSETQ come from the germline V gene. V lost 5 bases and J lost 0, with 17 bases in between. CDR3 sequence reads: CASRPELGESNYGYTF. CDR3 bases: TGCGCCAGCAGGCCCGAGCTGGGGGAATCTAACTATGGCTACACCTTC.

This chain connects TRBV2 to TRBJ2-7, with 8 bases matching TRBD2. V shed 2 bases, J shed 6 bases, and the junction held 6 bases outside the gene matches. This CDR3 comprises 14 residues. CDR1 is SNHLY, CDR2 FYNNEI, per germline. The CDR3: CASSERPGTSEQYF. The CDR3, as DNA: TGTGCCAGCAGTGAAAGACCCGGGACTAGCGAGCAGTACTTC. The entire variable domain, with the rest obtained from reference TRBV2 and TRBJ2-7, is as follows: EPEVTQTPSHQVTQMGQEVILRCVPISNHLYFYWYRQILGQKVEFLVSFYNNEISEKSEIFDDQFSVERPDGSNFTLKIRSTKLEDSAMYFCASSERPGTSEQYFGPGTRLTVT.

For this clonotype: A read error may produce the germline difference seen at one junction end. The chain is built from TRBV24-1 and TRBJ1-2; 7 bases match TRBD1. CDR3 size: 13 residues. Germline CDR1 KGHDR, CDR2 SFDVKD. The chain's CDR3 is CASSADRAYGYTF. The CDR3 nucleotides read TGTGCCAGCAGTGCTGACAGGGCCTATGGCTACACCTTC.

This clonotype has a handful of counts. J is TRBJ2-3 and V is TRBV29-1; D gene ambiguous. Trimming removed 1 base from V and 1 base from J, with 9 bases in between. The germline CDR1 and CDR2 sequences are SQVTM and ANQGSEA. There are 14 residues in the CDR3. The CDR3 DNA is TGCAGCGTTGAAGTTCTCGTGGGCACAGATACGCAGTATTTT. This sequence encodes CSVEVLVGTDTQYF.

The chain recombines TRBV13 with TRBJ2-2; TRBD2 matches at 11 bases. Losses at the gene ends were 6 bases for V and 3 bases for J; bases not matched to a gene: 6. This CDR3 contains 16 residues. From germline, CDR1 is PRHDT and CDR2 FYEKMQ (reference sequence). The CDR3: CASRGTSGDDTGELFF. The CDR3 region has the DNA TGTGCCAGCAGAGGGACTAGCGGAGACGACACCGGGGAGCTGTTTTTT.

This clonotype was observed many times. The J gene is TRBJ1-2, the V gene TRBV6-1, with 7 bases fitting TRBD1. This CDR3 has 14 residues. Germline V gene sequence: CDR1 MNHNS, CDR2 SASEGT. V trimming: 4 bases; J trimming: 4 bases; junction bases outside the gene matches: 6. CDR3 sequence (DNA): TGTGCCAGCAGTGTCGTGCGGGACAGCTATGGCTACACCTTC. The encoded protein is CASSVVRDSYGYTF.